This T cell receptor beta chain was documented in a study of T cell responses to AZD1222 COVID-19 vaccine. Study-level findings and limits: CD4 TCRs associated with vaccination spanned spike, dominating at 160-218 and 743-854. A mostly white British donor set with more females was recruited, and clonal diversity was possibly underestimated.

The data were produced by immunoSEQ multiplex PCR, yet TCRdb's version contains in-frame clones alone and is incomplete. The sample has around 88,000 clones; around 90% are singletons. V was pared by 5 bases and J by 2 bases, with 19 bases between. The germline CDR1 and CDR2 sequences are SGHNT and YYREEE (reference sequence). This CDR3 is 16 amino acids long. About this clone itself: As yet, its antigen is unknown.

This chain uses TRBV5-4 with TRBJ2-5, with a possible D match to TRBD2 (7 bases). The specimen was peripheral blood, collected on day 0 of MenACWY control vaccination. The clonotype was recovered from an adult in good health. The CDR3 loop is CASSPGGQTTQETQYF. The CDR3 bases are TGTGCCAGCAGTCCGGGGGGCCAGACAACTCAAGAGACCCAGTACTTC.